These 12 T cell receptor beta chains came from one sample sequenced in a study of CD8 T cells in Susac syndrome. The RNA input was roughly 0.45 to 1 ug, and it was reverse transcribed with random hexamers. TCRdb reanalysed the immunoSEQ multiplex PCR reads using MiXCR and keeps one entry per CDR3 protein. This table has around 300,000 distinct CDR3 sequences, 70% to 90% appearing once. The material sequenced was CD8+ T cells from PBMCs. The receptor set was obtained from a human donor with multiple sclerosis.

This chain connects TRBV5-6 to TRBJ1-1; D is possibly TRBD1 (5 bases). Germline V gene lookup returns CDR1 SGHDT and CDR2 YYEEEE. The length of the CDR3 is 14 residues. Trimming removed 4 bases from V and 1 base from J, with 11 bases in between. CDR3 sequence: CASSKDTKNTEAFF. The CDR3 coding sequence is TGTGCCAGCAGCAAGGACACAAAGAACACTGAAGCTTTCTTT. The full variable domain, completed using reference TRBV5-6 and TRBJ1-1, is DAGVTQSPTHLIKTRGQQVTLRCSPKSGHDTVSWYQQALGQGPQFIFQYYEEEERQRGNFPDRFSGHQFPNYSSELNVNALLLGDSALYLCASSKDTKNTEAFFGQGTRLTVV.

The chain couples TRBV19 to TRBJ2-1, with 11 bases fitting TRBD2. There are 15 residues in the CDR3. CDR1 and CDR2 from the germline V gene are LNHDA and SQIVND (reference sequence). Germline trimming cut 5 bases from V and 5 bases from J; bases unmatched to any gene: 5. In DNA form, the CDR3 reads TGTGCCAGTAGTCCGACTAGCGGGGCGCACAATGAGCAGTTCTTC. It specifies CASSPTSGAHNEQFF.

This chain connects TRBV4-1 to TRBJ2-7, with unresolved D. V was pared by 2 bases and J by 6 bases, with 11 bases between. The CDR3 length is 13 residues. In germline, CDR1 is MGHRA, CDR2 YSYEKL. CDR3 coding DNA: TGCGCCAGCAGCCAAAAGGACCGCTTCGAGCAGTACTTC. Amino acid sequence: CASSQKDRFEQYF.

This clonotype turned up a few times. V gene TRBV6-2 or TRBV6-3 combines with J gene TRBJ2-3, with D unclear. V lost 2 bases and J lost 0, with 6 bases in between. The CDR3 runs 14 residues. Germline V CDR1 and CDR2: MNHEY, SVGEGT. Written as DNA, the CDR3 is TGTGCCAGCAGTTACATGACTAGCACAGATACGCAGTATTTT. Translation gives CASSYMTSTDTQYF.

This clonotype was seen just once. The genes are TRBV7-9 and TRBJ1-2, with D tentatively TRBD1 (6 bases). The CDR3 is 14 amino acids. The germline V gene encodes CDR1 SEHNR and CDR2 FQNEAQ (reference sequence). The V and J ends lost 3 bases and 3 bases respectively, with 11 bases between them. The CDR3 DNA follows: TGTGCCAGCAGCTTCCAACAGGGCCACTATGGCTACACCTTC. This codes for CASSFQQGHYGYTF.

The chain combines TRBV19 with TRBJ1-2; 8 bases map to TRBD1. CDR3 length: 15 residues. Per the germline V gene, CDR1 is LNHDA and CDR2 is SQIVND (reference sequence). Losses at the gene ends were 5 bases for V and 2 bases for J; bases not matched to a gene: 7. In nucleotides, the CDR3 is TGTGCCAGTAGTCCGGACAGGGAGGGGAACTATGGCTACACCTTC. It yields the protein CASSPDREGNYGYTF. The full variable domain, completed using reference TRBV19 and TRBJ1-2, is DGGITQSPKYLFRKEGQNVTLSCEQNLNHDAMYWYRQDPGQGLRLIYYSQIVNDFQKGDIAEGYSVSREKKESFPLTVTSAQKNPTAFYLCASSPDREGNYGYTFGSGTRLTVV.

V usage is TRBV7-8 and J usage is TRBJ2-3; no clear D. This CDR3 is built from 11 residues. Germline V CDR1 and CDR2: SGHVS, FQNEAQ. V was pared by 6 bases and J by 3 bases, with 4 bases between. The CDR3 sequence is CASRGTDTQYF. The DNA of the CDR3 is TGTGCCAGCAGGGGGACAGATACGCAGTATTTT.

This clonotype was counted once. The chain joins TRBV4-3 to TRBJ2-7; 15 bases are shared with TRBD2. The CDR3 runs 20 residues. Per germline, CDR1 LGHNA and CDR2 YSLEER. V shed 2 bases and J 2 bases; nucleotides not matched to a gene: 13. This CDR3 reads CASSQTPGLAGGLWTYEQYF. In nucleotides, the CDR3 is TGCGCCAGCAGCCAAACCCCGGGACTAGCGGGAGGATTGTGGACCTACGAGCAGTACTTC.

The genes are TRBV6-2 or TRBV6-3 and TRBJ2-1; TRBD2 matches at 8 bases. Germline V lookup: CDR1 MNHEY, CDR2 SVGEGT. This CDR3 contains 15 residues. The J segment lost 1 base and the V segment lost 6 bases, leaving 5 bases of the junction unmatched. CDR3 DNA sequence: TGTGCCAGCAGCCAGAGCGGGGGATCCTACAATGAGCAGTTCTTC. Translated, it gives CASSQSGGSYNEQFF.

This chain links TRBV7-2 with TRBJ2-6, with D possibly TRBD1 on 5 matching bases. This CDR3 region has 18 residues. Germline V gene lookup returns CDR1 SGHTA and CDR2 FQGNSA. V was clipped by 2 bases and J by 4 bases, with 18 bases between them. The CDR3 sequence is CASSLQGLPSLGANVLTF. In nucleotides, the CDR3 is TGTGCCAGCAGCTTACAGGGTCTCCCTTCTTTGGGGGCCAACGTCCTGACTTTC. Combining the CDR3 with reference TRBV7-2 and TRBJ2-6 gives the whole variable domain GAGVSQSPSNKVTEKGKDVELRCDPISGHTALYWYRQSLGQGLEFLIYFQGNSAPDKSGLPSDRFSAERTGGSVSTLTIQRTQQEDSAVYLCASSLQGLPSLGANVLTFGAGSRLTVL.

The chain uses TRBV20-1 and TRBJ2-1; the match to TRBD2 covers 8 bases. This CDR3 comprises 17 residues. Trimming at V came to 1 base and at J to 4 bases, leaving 12 bases not matched to a gene. From germline, CDR1 is DFQATT and CDR2 SNEGSKA (reference sequence). The CDR3 is CSARAPGLGGFYNEQFF. For the CDR3, the DNA is TGCAGTGCTAGAGCCCCGGGACTAGGAGGGTTTTACAATGAGCAGTTCTTC.

The CDR3 here is CASSQTVNTGELFF. CDR3 bases: TGTGCCAGCAGCCAGACAGTGAACACCGGGGAGCTGTTTTTT. The rearrangement joins TRBV4-2 to TRBJ2-2; D is possibly TRBD1 (5 bases). CDR1 and CDR2 (germline): LGHNA, YNFKEQ. CDR3 length: 14 residues. Deletions cut 3 bases from V and 1 base from J, with 6 bases between.